This TCR beta chain was recorded in a study of T cells in Graves' hyperthyroidism and ophthalmopathy (dated by TCRdb to between 2018 and 2021). About the study as a whole: Peripheral blood was collected at initial diagnosis, before any treatment. TCR V-J signatures able to tell the groups apart were searched for in a discovery cohort of some 100 patients, of whom more than 40 had Graves' ophthalmopathy and 57 had stable Graves' hyperthyroidism. An independent validation cohort of around 19 hyperthyroidism patients and 17 patients who later progressed to ophthalmopathy tested prospective prediction of ophthalmopathy. The 95 to 100 discovery patients were divided at random into training and test sets in a 7:3 ratio. The study also compared thyroid tissue and blood T-cell repertoires from more than 5 Graves' hyperthyroidism patients. Following sampling, methimazole starting at 30 mg daily was given to hyperthyroidism patients, and high-dose intravenous methylprednisolone was given to ophthalmopathy patients. The paper describes TCR Vbeta CDR3 sequencing of 135 peripheral blood samples, made up of under 50 ophthalmopathy patients, roughly 75 hyperthyroidism patients and about 17 progressor patients. Broader findings and caveats from the paper: No statistical method was used to fix the sample size in advance, and group allocation was not hidden from the investigators. In validation, progression to ophthalmopathy was predicted by the model with nearly 71% sensitivity and roughly 72% specificity, a median of 6.5 months before onset. Most expanded thyroid clonotypes (frequency above 0.001) were also detected in blood, suggesting blood repertoires may reflect thyroid immune responses. A 13 V-J signature model separated ophthalmopathy from stable hyperthyroidism, with about 90% sensitivity and roughly 84% specificity in cross-validation and 80%/75% in testing.

Stable Graves' hyperthyroidism was defined as no progression to ophthalmopathy during 18 months of follow-up. Hyperthyroidism patients were aged 18 to 65 years and newly diagnosed, with disease duration of less than 2 months. Patients with uncontrolled infections, other autoimmune diseases, pregnancy or lactation were excluded. Diagnoses relied on clinical symptoms, serum thyroxine and TRAb, thyroid ultrasound and orbital computed tomography. PBMCs were separated from 10 ml of fresh peripheral blood using Ficoll-Paque density gradient centrifugation. Total RNA was extracted using Trizol reagent, and RNA quality was assessed on an Agilent 2100 Bioanalyzer. In its sample, this clonotype was seen many times. The antigen this receptor binds is unknown. Qualities for individual bases were not recorded, and no much larger clone is one base off. The TCR beta CDR3 regions were amplified from the RNA transcripts. A first-round RT-PCR of the TCR CDR3 used the HTBI primer set with the Qiagen OneStep RT-PCR kit. Libraries were constructed in a second round of multiplex PCR, after which size selection and purification were performed. Libraries were sequenced paired-end with 100 bp reads on an Illumina HiSeq2000. Per the authors' processing: SOAPnuke was used to process the raw data, throwing out any read that contained adapters or uncalled bases, had a mean Phred below 15, or lacked an exact constant-primer or identifier match. High-quality paired reads were merged using COPE v1.2.5, and each unique nucleotide sequence was defined as a clonotype. Clonotypes were aligned to IMGT TRBV, TRBD and TRBJ reference segments using MiTCR v1.1. Only V-J combinations with frequency above 0.0001, covering 98% to 99.2% of repertoires, were analysed. A TCS score was defined as the ratio between F50 (clonal expansion) and ExV (chaos), using BLOSUM62-based TCRdist between CDR3 peptides within each V-J. Welch's t-statistics and random forest reduced 514 V-J features to about 13, which were used in a naive Bayes classifier (R e1071). Using fastp at Q25 and MiXCR, TCRdb reprocessed the public reads and kept productive beta chains. CDR3 protein duplicates are merged, each entry listing the most common genes and DNA. These V and J calls rely on TCRdb rather than the paper's analysis. Across this sample there are 350,000 to 500,000 distinct CDR3 sequences, with approximately 14% seen only once. The ten largest clones take up 5.3% of the sample.

The cysteine opens and the phenylalanine closes a CDR3 of 14 amino acids. Kept here is only the CDR3 DNA, which spans 42 bases and is read in frame from base 1. Germline trimming: 4 bases from V, 0 bases from J; junction bases outside gene matches: 3. CDR1 ENHRY and CDR2 SYGVKD are derived from the germline V gene. Input material: blood. The clonotype originates from a woman aged 18-29 years with Graves' hyperthyroidism. This sequence uses TRBV10-3 and TRBJ2-7; TRBD2 agrees with 7 junctional bases. This receptor has the CDR3 CAISVGGSSYEQYF. The sequenced DNA: TGTGCCATCAGTGTTGGCGGGAGCTCCTACGAGCAGTACTTC.